The 19 T cell receptor beta chains reported below all come from one sample, sequenced in a study of regulatory T cells in long-lasting Graves disease. HTBI primers from iRepertoire and Arm-PCR of CDR3 regions yielded the TCR beta libraries. From the multiplex PCR reads, TCRdb called clonotypes with MiXCR, one entry per CDR3 protein. The sample gives approximately 540,000 distinct CDR3 sequences, about 11% of which show up once; approximately 9.6% is in the top ten. Time point reported: newly diagnosed GD, antithyroid drugs for less than 3 months. The authors made the TCR library using RNA they extracted from PBMCs. These data were also filed under a second study, of T cells in Graves' hyperthyroidism and ophthalmopathy.

The input for sequencing was peripheral blood mononuclear cells (PBMCs), taken at new diagnosis, from a patient treated with antithyroid drugs. The origin of the receptors is a woman in her thirties with Graves disease.

This clonotype has a handful of counts. The gene calls are TRBV5-1 and TRBJ1-4, with D possibly TRBD1 on 5 matching bases. This CDR3 has 15 residues. From germline, CDR1 is SGHRS and CDR2 YFSETQ. Trimming took off 1 base at V and 0 bases at J, with 7 bases between the two ends. In DNA, the CDR3 is TGCGCCAGCAGCTTGACGACAGCAACTAATGAAAAACTGTTTTTT. Protein sequence: CASSLTTATNEKLFF.

The chain joins TRBV7-6 to TRBJ2-7; 8 positions match TRBD2. CDR3 length: 15 amino acids. The V gene end was trimmed by 1 base and the J gene end by 0 bases; junction bases not matched to a gene: 2. The germline gives CDR1 SGHVS, CDR2 FNYEAQ. CDR3 amino acids: CASSLEAGASYEQYF. For the CDR3, the DNA is TGTGCCAGCAGCTTAGAAGCGGGGGCCTCCTACGAGCAGTACTTC. Based on the CDR3 plus reference TRBV7-6 and TRBJ2-7, the full variable domain is GAGVSQSPRYKVTKRGQDVALRCDPISGHVSLYWYRQALGQGPEFLTYFNYEAQQDKSGLPNDRFSAERPEGSISTLTIQRTEQRDSAMYRCASSLEAGASYEQYFGPGTRLTVT.

This clonotype was detected only a few times. This chain connects TRBV4-1 to TRBJ2-1, with a weak D call TRBD2 (6 bases). CDR1 is MGHRA, CDR2 YSYEKL, per germline. Trimming took off 0 bases at V and 4 bases at J, with 13 bases between the two ends. The CDR3 has 16 residues. The CDR3 coding sequence is TGCGCCAGCAGCCAAGATTTCGGCGGGATTTACAATGAGCAGTTCTTC. It codes for CASSQDFGGIYNEQFF.

A remark on this clonotype: A much larger clone differs by one base, so this may be a read error. In nucleotides, the CDR3 is TGTGCCAGCAGCCAAGATCAGGAGGTAGTGGTGGGCTGGGAGCAGTACTTC. This encodes CASSQDQEVVVGWEQYF. V is TRBV4-2 and J is TRBJ2-7; tentative D call: TRBD2 (5 bases). Trimming stripped 0 bases from V and 7 bases from J, with 22 bases between. This CDR3 region has 17 residues. The germline gives CDR1 LGHNA, CDR2 YNFKEQ.

This clonotype was observed at least ten times. V is TRBV12-3 or TRBV12-4 and J is TRBJ1-2, with TRBD1 matching 10 bases. V trimming: 4 bases; J trimming: 5 bases; junction bases outside the gene matches: 4. The CDR3 runs to 14 residues. The CDR3 loop is CASSSGQGLYGYTF. The CDR3 region has the DNA TGTGCCAGCAGTTCGGGACAGGGGCTATATGGCTACACCTTC.

Many counts were recorded for this clonotype. The CDR3 DNA follows: TGTGCCAGCAGCCAAGAATACGCCGCGGGAGGGCCCAGAGATACGCAGTATTTT. Translation gives CASSQEYAAGGPRDTQYF. This sequence joins TRBV14 and TRBJ2-3; 9 bases fit TRBD2. Germline lookup yields CDR1 SGHDN and CDR2 FVKESK. With 0 bases clipped from V and 5 bases from J, the junction kept 12 bases outside the gene matches. This CDR3 has 18 amino acids.

In its sample, this clonotype was seen many times. This chain connects TRBV7-8 to TRBJ1-4; a possible D gene is TRBD1 (5 bases). Between the trimmed V and J ends, which lost 6 bases and 3 bases, there was a span of 17 bases. Germline V lookup: CDR1 SGHVS, CDR2 FQNEAQ. The CDR3 runs 16 residues. CDR3 bases: TGTGCCAGCAGTTATAGGGCTGGGGCTTCTAATGAAAAACTGTTTTTT. This codes for CASSYRAGASNEKLFF.

At least ten counts were recorded for this clonotype. The rearrangement links TRBV7-9 to TRBJ2-7; 8 bases map to TRBD1. The CDR3 contains 15 residues. The junction had 6 bases not matched to a gene; V was cut back by 2 bases and J by 3 bases. From germline, CDR1 is SEHNR and CDR2 FQNEAQ (reference sequence). The CDR3 sequence is CASSLHGTGDYEQYF. DNA for the CDR3: TGTGCCAGCAGCTTACATGGGACAGGCGACTACGAGCAGTACTTC. Filled out from reference TRBV7-9 and TRBJ2-7, the complete variable domain reads DTGVSQNPRHKITKRGQNVTFRCDPISEHNRLYWYRQTLGQGPEFLTYFQNEAQLEKSRLLSDRFSAERPKGSFSTLEIQRTEQGDSAMYLCASSLHGTGDYEQYFGPGTRLTVT.

This clonotype was counted a few times. The gene calls are TRBV30 and TRBJ1-5, with a weak D call TRBD1 (6 bases). Trimming shortened V by 1 base and J by 5 bases, and 12 bases separated the two germline ends. Germline assignment: CDR1 GTSNPN and CDR2 SVGIG (reference sequence). CDR3 size: 14 residues. The CDR3 sequence: CAWSGGQIDQPQHF. The CDR3, as DNA: TGTGCCTGGAGTGGCGGACAGATAGATCAGCCCCAGCATTTT.

This clonotype has a count of ten or more. J is TRBJ1-1 and V is TRBV24-1; D gene unclear. Trimming cost V 1 base and J 1 base, with 3 bases left between them. The CDR3 extends over 13 amino acids. Germline-derived CDR1 and CDR2 are KGHDR and SFDVKD. As DNA, the CDR3 is TGTGCCACCAGTGATTTCACGAACACTGAAGCTTTCTTT. As protein: CATSDFTNTEAFF.

At least ten counts were recorded for this clonotype. The V gene is TRBV6-2 or TRBV6-3, the J gene TRBJ1-1; D call uncertain. CDR1 and CDR2 from the germline V gene are MNHEY and SVGEGT. Trimming removed 3 bases from V and 0 bases from J, with 8 bases in between. The CDR3 has 14 residues. Here the CDR3 DNA reads TGTGCCAGCAGTTATGTAAGTCTGAACACTGAAGCTTTCTTT. This encodes CASSYVSLNTEAFF.

This clonotype was seen ten or more times. The chain uses TRBV29-1 and TRBJ1-1; no firm D call. CDR1 and CDR2 from the germline V gene are SQVTM and ANQGSEA. The CDR3 consists of 14 residues. Trimming shortened V by 3 bases and J by 4 bases, and 15 bases separated the two germline ends. Here the CDR3 reads CSVDVVESGTEAFF. The CDR3 DNA reads as TGCAGCGTTGACGTCGTCGAATCGGGCACTGAAGCTTTCTTT.

Only a few counts were recorded for this clonotype. This CDR3 is CASSQVKGNQPQHF. CDR3 in DNA: TGCGCCAGCAGCCAAGTAAAAGGCAATCAGCCCCAGCATTTT. The chain uses TRBV4-1 and TRBJ1-5; D unresolved. Trimming shortened V by 1 base and J by 2 bases, and 6 bases separated the two germline ends. The CDR3 spans 14 residues. The germline gives CDR1 MGHRA, CDR2 YSYEKL.

This clonotype has a handful of counts. The chain carries TRBV19 and TRBJ2-1, with no clear D. Per the germline V gene, CDR1 is LNHDA and CDR2 is SQIVND (reference sequence). The CDR3 is 15 residues long. Deletions cut 4 bases from V and 3 bases from J, with 13 bases between. The CDR3 coding sequence is TGTGCCAGTAGTAATCAGTGGGTCAGCTACAATGAGCAGTTCTTC. It codes for CASSNQWVSYNEQFF. The full variable domain, completed using reference TRBV19 and TRBJ2-1, is DGGITQSPKYLFRKEGQNVTLSCEQNLNHDAMYWYRQDPGQGLRLIYYSQIVNDFQKGDIAEGYSVSREKKESFPLTVTSAQKNPTAFYLCASSNQWVSYNEQFFGPGTRLTVL.

This clonotype was seen repeatedly, ten times or more. Here the CDR3 DNA reads TGTGCCAGCAGTTTGGGGCAGTCCTATAATTCACCCCTCCACTTT. Translated, it gives CASSLGQSYNSPLHF. The chain carries TRBV12-3 or TRBV12-4 and TRBJ1-6; a possible D gene is TRBD1 (5 bases). The CDR3 sequence is 15 residues long. Trimming left V 3 bases short and J 1 base short, with 7 bases between.

This clonotype has a count of ten or more. V and J are TRBV9 and TRBJ2-7, with D possibly matching TRBD2 (5 bases). Germline V gene sequence: CDR1 SGDLS, CDR2 YYNGEE. The CDR3 is made up of 13 amino acids. Between the trimmed V and J ends, which lost 2 bases and 0 bases, there was a span of 6 bases. The CDR3 loop reads CASSVGISYEQYF. The CDR3 region has the DNA TGTGCCAGCAGCGTCGGGATCTCCTACGAGCAGTACTTC.

The table lists this clonotype with many counts. The chain uses TRBV18 and TRBJ2-1, with a possible D match to TRBD2 (6 bases). The last part of the DNA fits TRBJ2-5 better; the J call may be wrong. The CDR3 consists of 15 residues. The germline V gene has CDR1 KGHSH and CDR2 LQKENI. This CDR3 is CASSPPSGHQETQYF. The CDR3 DNA sequence: TGTGCCAGCTCACCACCTAGCGGACACCAAGAGACCCAGTACTTC.

This chain joins TRBV6-5 and TRBJ2-7; D is perhaps TRBD2 (6 bases). Trimming cost V 3 bases and J 6 bases, with 15 bases left between them. Germline assignment: CDR1 MNHEY and CDR2 SVGAGI. This CDR3 is 14 amino acids long. CDR3 nucleotides: TGTGCCAGCAGTTATTACGGGAGTAGCGGCGAGCAGTACTTC. This translates into CASSYYGSSGEQYF.

This clonotype has ten or more counts. This sequence joins TRBV2 and TRBJ2-5; D not resolved. Germline loops: CDR1 SNHLY, CDR2 FYNNEI. V shed 4 bases and J shed 4 bases, with 13 bases lying between them. This CDR3 has 14 amino acids. CDR3: CASSGDTTGETQYF. The CDR3, as DNA: TGTGCCAGCAGTGGTGACACAACCGGAGAGACCCAGTACTTC.